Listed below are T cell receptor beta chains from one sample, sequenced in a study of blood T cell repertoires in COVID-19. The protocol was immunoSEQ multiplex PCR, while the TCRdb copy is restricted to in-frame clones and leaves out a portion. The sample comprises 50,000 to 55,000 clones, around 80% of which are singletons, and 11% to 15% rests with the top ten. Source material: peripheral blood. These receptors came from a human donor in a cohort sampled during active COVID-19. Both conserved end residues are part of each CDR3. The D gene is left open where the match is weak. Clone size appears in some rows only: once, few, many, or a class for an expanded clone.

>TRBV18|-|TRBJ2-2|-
CASSPRPGKGTGELFF
TGTGCCAGCTCACCACGCCCAGGGAAGGGCACCGGGGAGCTGTTTTTT
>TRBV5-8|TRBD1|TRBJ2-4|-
CASSEDRGNAKNIQYF
TGTGCCAGCAGCGAAGACAGGGGTAATGCCAAAAACATTCAGTACTTC
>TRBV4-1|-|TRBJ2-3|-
CASSGRAQTDTDTQYF
TGCGCCAGCAGCGGCCGGGCCCAGACAGACACAGATACGCAGTATTTT
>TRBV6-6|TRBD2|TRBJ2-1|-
CASRPGLAGGDEQFF
TGTGCCAGCAGGCCGGGACTAGCGGGGGGAGATGAGCAGTTCTTC
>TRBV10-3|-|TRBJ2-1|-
CAISDGPNGEQFF
TGTGCCATCAGTGATGGGCCCAATGGCGAGCAGTTCTTC
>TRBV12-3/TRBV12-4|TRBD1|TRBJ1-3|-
CASSPGTGDTIYF
TGTGCCAGCAGTCCCGGGACAGGGGACACCATATATTTT
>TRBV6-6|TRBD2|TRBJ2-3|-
CASRLAGGPDTQYF
TGTGCCAGCAGACTAGCGGGGGGGCCAGATACGCAGTATTTT
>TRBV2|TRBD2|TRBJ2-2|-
CASRTGLAGLTGELFF
TGTGCCAGCAGGACCGGACTAGCGGGACTTACCGGGGAGCTGTTTTTT
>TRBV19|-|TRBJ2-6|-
CASSIPGRTSGANVLTF
TGTGCCAGTAGTATTCCAGGGAGGACCTCTGGGGCCAACGTCCTGACTTTC
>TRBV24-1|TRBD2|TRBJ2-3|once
CATSDPKGLAGGTDTQYF
TGTGCCACCAGTGATCCCAAGGGACTAGCGGGAGGAACAGATACGCAGTATTTT
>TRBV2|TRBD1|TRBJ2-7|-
CATAITGVGEQYF
TGTGCCACCGCAATAACAGGGGTTGGCGAGCAGTACTTC
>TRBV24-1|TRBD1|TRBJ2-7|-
CATSGTGDREQYF
TGTGCCACCAGCGGGACAGGGGACCGCGAGCAGTACTTC
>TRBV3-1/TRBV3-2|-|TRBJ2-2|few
CASSHAAGLNTGELFF
TGTGCCAGCAGCCACGCCGCCGGACTTAACACCGGGGAGCTGTTTTTT
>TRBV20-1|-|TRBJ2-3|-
CSAVRRDTQYF
TGCAGTGCCGTACGCAGGGATACGCAGTATTTT
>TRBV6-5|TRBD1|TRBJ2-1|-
CASSYEGAGPNEQFF
TGTGCCAGCAGTTATGAGGGGGCAGGCCCCAATGAGCAGTTCTTC
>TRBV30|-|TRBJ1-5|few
CAWSGPIGRSGVGSNQPQHF
TGTGCCTGGAGTGGGCCCATCGGGAGATCGGGGGTAGGGAGCAATCAGCCCCAGCATTTT
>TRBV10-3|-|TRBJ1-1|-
CAIREMNTEAFF
TGTGCCATCCGGGAGATGAACACTGAAGCTTTCTTT
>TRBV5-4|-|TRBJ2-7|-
CASSLGGKYEQYF
TGTGCCAGCAGCCTCGGCGGAAAGTACGAGCAGTACTTC
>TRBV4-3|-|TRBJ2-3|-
CASSLLTGADTQYF
TGCGCCAGCAGCCTCCTGACAGGAGCAGATACGCAGTATTTT
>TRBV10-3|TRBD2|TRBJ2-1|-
CAIRVAGNNEQFF
TGTGCCATCAGGGTAGCGGGGAACAATGAGCAGTTCTTC
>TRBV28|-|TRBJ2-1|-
CASSLPRGAKEQFF
TGTGCCAGCAGTTTACCACGGGGGGCGAAGGAGCAGTTCTTC
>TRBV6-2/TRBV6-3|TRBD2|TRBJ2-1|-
CASSPPTSGILDPYNEQFF
TGTGCCAGCAGCCCTCCTACTAGCGGGATACTAGACCCCTACAATGAGCAGTTCTTC
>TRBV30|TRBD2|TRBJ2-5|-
CAWINPLAGGMKTQYF
TGTGCCTGGATTAATCCCCTAGCGGGAGGGATGAAGACCCAGTACTTC
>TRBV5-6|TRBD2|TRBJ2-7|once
CASSSTSGGFSYEQYF
TGTGCCAGCAGCTCTACTAGCGGGGGGTTCTCCTACGAGCAGTACTTC
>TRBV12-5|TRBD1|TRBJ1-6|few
CASGSGGSSYNSPLHF
TGTGCTAGTGGTTCAGGGGGCAGCTCCTATAATTCACCCCTCCACTTT
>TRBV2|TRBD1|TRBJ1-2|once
CASSRTGTGYSIGYTF
TGTGCCAGCAGTAGAACCGGGACAGGGTACTCGATCGGCTACACCTTC
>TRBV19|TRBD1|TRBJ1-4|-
CASRLQGARTNEKLFF
TGTGCCAGTAGGCTACAGGGGGCTCGTACTAATGAAAAACTGTTTTTT
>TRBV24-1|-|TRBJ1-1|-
CATRTPEAFF
TGTGCCACCCGGACTCCTGAAGCTTTCTTT
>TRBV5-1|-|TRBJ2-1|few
CASSFERWNEQFF
TGCGCCAGCAGCTTCGAACGGTGGAATGAGCAGTTCTTC
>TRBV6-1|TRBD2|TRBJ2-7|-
CASSEGSGGSYEQYF
TGTGCCAGCAGTGAGGGAAGCGGGGGCTCCTACGAGCAGTACTTC
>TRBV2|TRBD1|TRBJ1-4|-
CASSARDRNEKLFF
TGTGCCAGCAGTGCCCGGGACAGGAATGAAAAACTGTTTTTT
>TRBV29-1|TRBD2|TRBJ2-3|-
CSARVAGEVDTQYF
TGCAGCGCGCGGGTAGCGGGAGAGGTAGATACGCAGTATTTT
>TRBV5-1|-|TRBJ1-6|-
CASSLDGTQRNSPLHF
TGCGCCAGCAGCTTGGATGGTACCCAACGGAATTCACCCCTCCACTTT
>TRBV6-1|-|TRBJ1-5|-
CASSEVFSSGQPQHF
TGTGCCAGCAGTGAAGTTTTCTCTTCGGGTCAGCCCCAGCATTTT
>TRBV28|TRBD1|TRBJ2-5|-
CASSQLRDRGRQTQYF
TGTGCCAGCAGCCAATTGAGGGACAGGGGGCGTCAGACCCAGTACTTC
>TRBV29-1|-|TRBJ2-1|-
CSLDRNNEQFF
TGCAGCCTGGACAGAAACAATGAGCAGTTCTTC
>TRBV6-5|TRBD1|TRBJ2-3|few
CASSQTGRGTDTQYF
TGTGCCAGCAGTCAGACAGGGCGGGGCACAGATACGCAGTATTTT
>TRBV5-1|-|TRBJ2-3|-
CASSLGHRNPSTDTQYF
TGCGCCAGCAGCTTGGGACACCGCAACCCTAGCACAGATACGCAGTATTTT
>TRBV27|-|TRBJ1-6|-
CASSYRTAPDSPLHF
TGTGCCAGCAGCTACCGGACAGCTCCGGATTCACCCCTCCACTTT
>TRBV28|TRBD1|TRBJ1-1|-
CASSDAGQGMKTEAFF
TGTGCCAGCAGTGACGCGGGACAGGGTATGAAAACTGAAGCTTTCTTT
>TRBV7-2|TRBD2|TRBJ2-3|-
CASSPPRVRGGKGDTQYF
TGTGCCAGCAGCCCACCCCGGGTGCGGGGGGGCAAAGGAGATACGCAGTATTTT
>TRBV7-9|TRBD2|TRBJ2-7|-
CASSRLAGGLYEQYF
TGTGCCAGCAGCAGACTAGCGGGGGGTCTCTACGAGCAGTACTTC
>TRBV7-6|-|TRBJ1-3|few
CASSRRWSSGNTIYF
TGTGCCAGCAGCCGGCGTTGGAGCTCTGGAAACACCATATATTTT
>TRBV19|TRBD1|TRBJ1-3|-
CASSTIGQGFGNTIYF
TGTGCCAGTAGTACCATCGGACAGGGATTTGGAAACACCATATATTTT
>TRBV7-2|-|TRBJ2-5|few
CASSPRWLAQETQYF
TGTGCCAGCAGCCCCAGGTGGCTAGCGCAAGAGACCCAGTACTTC
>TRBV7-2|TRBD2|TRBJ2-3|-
CASSLGLAGGRTDTQYF
TGTGCCAGCAGCCTGGGACTAGCGGGGGGGCGAACAGATACGCAGTATTTT
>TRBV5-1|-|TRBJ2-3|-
CASRQGPMSDTQYF
TGCGCCAGCAGACAGGGTCCGATGTCAGATACGCAGTATTTT
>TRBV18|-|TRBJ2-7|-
CASSGDRQEQYF
TGTGCCAGCTCAGGAGATAGACAGGAGCAGTACTTC
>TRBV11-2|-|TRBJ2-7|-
CASSLGAGAPYEQYF
TGTGCCAGCAGCTTAGGTGCGGGCGCCCCTTACGAGCAGTACTTC
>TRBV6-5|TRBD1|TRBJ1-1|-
CASRDRGMTEAFF
TGTGCCAGCAGAGACAGGGGAATGACTGAAGCTTTCTTT
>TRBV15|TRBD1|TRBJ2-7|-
CATRSDRSSYEQYF
TGTGCCACCAGATCGGACAGGAGCTCCTACGAGCAGTACTTC
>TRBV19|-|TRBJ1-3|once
CASTPPGGGSGNTIYF
TGTGCCAGTACCCCCCCCGGGGGGGGCTCTGGAAACACCATATATTTT
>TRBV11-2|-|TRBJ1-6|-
CASSSGLGIRSPLHF
TGTGCCAGCAGCTCCGGTTTGGGCATAAGGTCACCCCTCCACTTT
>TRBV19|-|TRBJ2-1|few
CASSRDWEQFF
TGTGCCAGTAGTAGGGACTGGGAGCAGTTCTTC
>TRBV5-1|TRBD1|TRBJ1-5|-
CASSSGTGVAEQPQHF
TGCGCCAGCAGCTCCGGGACAGGGGTAGCTGAACAGCCCCAGCATTTT
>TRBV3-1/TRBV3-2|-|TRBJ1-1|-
CASMGGVEAFF
TGTGCCAGCATGGGAGGGGTTGAAGCTTTCTTT
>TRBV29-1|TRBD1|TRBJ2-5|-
CSVDRESETQYF
TGCAGCGTCGACAGGGAGTCGGAGACCCAGTACTTC
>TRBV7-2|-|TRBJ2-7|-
CASSLDGLSYEQYF
TGTGCCAGCAGCTTGGACGGACTCTCCTACGAGCAGTACTTC
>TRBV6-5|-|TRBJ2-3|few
CASRMTLQADTQYF
TGTGCCAGCCGGATGACACTCCAAGCAGATACGCAGTATTTT
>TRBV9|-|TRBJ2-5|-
CASSGRRGGRETQYF
TGTGCCAGCAGCGGACGGAGGGGGGGGCGAGAGACCCAGTACTTC